Following are 14 T cell receptor beta chains from one sample sequenced in a study of blood T cell repertoires in COVID-19. Profiling relied on immunoSEQ multiplex PCR, and the TCRdb table lists in-frame clones only, not all of them. The repertoire holds roughly 380,000 clones, roughly nine tenths seen once, with around 3% in the top ten. The sample was PBMCs or T cells enriched from blood (not recorded which). These receptors all stem from a woman aged 25 to 45 who had recovered from COVID-19.

The chain has TRBV14 and TRBJ1-3; a weak D match, TRBD1 (6 bases). The V and J ends lost 1 base and 4 bases respectively, with 14 bases between them. The length of the CDR3 is 16 residues. From germline, CDR1 is SGHDN and CDR2 FVKESK. The CDR3 sequence is CASSQGWGRRGNTIYF. DNA for the CDR3: TGTGCCAGCAGCCAAGGCTGGGGGCGCCGAGGAAACACCATATATTTT.

The chain is built from TRBV27 and TRBJ1-1, with 10 positions matching TRBD1. Germline V CDR1 and CDR2: MNHEY, SMNVEV (reference sequence). Germline trimming cut 7 bases from V and 5 bases from J; bases unmatched to any gene: 7. The length of the CDR3 is 14 residues. In nucleotides, the CDR3 is TGTGCCAGCAACCCGGGACAGGGGTTAACTGAAGCTTTCTTT. This encodes CASNPGQGLTEAFF.

V and J are TRBV28 and TRBJ1-1; a weak D match, TRBD1 (5 bases). V gave up 8 bases and J gave up 1 base, with 20 bases separating them. The CDR3 spans 16 residues. CDR1 MDHEN and CDR2 SYDVKM come from the germline V gene. CDR3 DNA sequence: TGTGCCAGCGGCAGGGTTTCCTTTACTCCGAACACTGAAGCTTTCTTT. It specifies CASGRVSFTPNTEAFF.

This sequence joins TRBV2 and TRBJ2-7, with D possibly TRBD2 on 7 matching bases. V dropped 5 bases and J dropped 3 bases, with 14 bases sitting between them. This CDR3 contains 14 residues. Germline CDR1 is SNHLY and CDR2 is FYNNEI. The CDR3 reads CASSSYGGLYEQYF. Written as DNA, the CDR3 is TGTGCCAGCAGTAGCTACGGGGGGCTCTACGAGCAGTACTTC.

The chain couples TRBV19 to TRBJ1-2; 7 nucleotides match TRBD1. The J segment lost 4 bases and the V segment lost 4 bases, leaving 6 bases of the junction unmatched. The CDR3 runs to 14 residues. CDR1 is LNHDA, CDR2 SQIVND, per germline (reference sequence). DNA of the CDR3: TGTGCCAGTAGTACTTTACAGGGGAGCTATGGCTACACCTTC. Its protein is CASSTLQGSYGYTF.

CDR3 in DNA: TGTGCCAGTGGAGAGGGACAGCATCAGCCCCAGCATTTT. Translation gives CASGEGQHQPQHF. The chain uses TRBV19 and TRBJ1-5; the match to TRBD1 covers 7 bases. This CDR3 is built from 13 residues. V lost 8 bases to trimming and J lost 5 bases; unmatched junction nucleotides: 6. Germline V gives CDR1 LNHDA, CDR2 SQIVND (reference sequence).

In its sample, this clone was seen a few times. The chain carries TRBV21-1 and TRBJ2-1; the table's TRBD1 call for D was not verified on the DNA. TRBV21-1 has pseudogene status. The CDR3 is 16 amino acids. CDR3 region: CASSNSRQRSYNEQFF. CDR3 DNA: TGTGCCAGCAGCAATTCTAGACAGAGAAGTTACAATGAGCAGTTCTTC.

The chain couples TRBV30 to TRBJ2-5, with 11 bases fitting TRBD2. Germline V gene lookup returns CDR1 GTSNPN and CDR2 SVGIG (reference sequence). The CDR3 length is 15 residues. The V and J ends lost 5 bases and 1 base, in that order; junction bases with no gene match: 6. This CDR3 reads CAWGSGTSGQETQYF. As DNA, the CDR3 is TGTGCCTGGGGGTCTGGGACTAGCGGCCAAGAGACCCAGTACTTC.

This sequence joins TRBV3-1 (or the pseudogene TRBV3-2) and TRBJ2-1; TRBD1 agrees at 8 bases. The germline V gene encodes CDR1 LGHDT and CDR2 YNNKEL (reference sequence). Trimming at V came to 2 bases and at J to 8 bases, leaving 11 bases not matched to a gene. The CDR3 runs 16 residues. The CDR3 spells CASSQPGTGPRDEQFF. The CDR3, as DNA: TGTGCCAGCAGCCAACCCGGGACAGGCCCCAGGGATGAGCAGTTCTTC.

The chain recombines TRBV13 with TRBJ1-2; 10 bases agree with TRBD1. CDR3 length equals 14 residues. Germline V gene data show CDR1 as PRHDT and CDR2 as FYEKMQ (reference sequence). V was pared by 4 bases and J by 6 bases, with 5 bases of the junction left unmatched. This CDR3 reads CASSSETGGDGYTF. CDR3 nucleotides: TGTGCCAGCAGCTCCGAGACAGGGGGCGATGGCTACACCTTC.

The chain recombines TRBV5-1 with TRBJ2-1; TRBD2 matches 7 bases. Germline V CDR1 and CDR2: SGHRS, YFSETQ. This CDR3 is built from 14 residues. The ends lost 2 bases at V and 7 bases at J; junction bases unmatched: 6. The CDR3 sequence is CASSFAGEGNEQFF. The CDR3 DNA reads TGCGCCAGCAGCTTCGCGGGAGAGGGGAATGAGCAGTTCTTC.

This chain links TRBV28 with TRBJ2-1, with a possible D match to TRBD1 (5 bases). Per germline, CDR1 MDHEN and CDR2 SYDVKM. This CDR3 region has 14 residues. V gave up 3 bases and J gave up 9 bases, with 15 bases separating them. The CDR3 DNA follows: TGTGCCAGCAGTTTGGGGCCAGGGTATGGTGAGCAGTTCTTC. Translated, it gives CASSLGPGYGEQFF.

The V gene is TRBV4-1, the J gene TRBJ2-2; tentative D call: TRBD1 (6 bases). V lost 0 bases, J lost 1 base, and 12 bases lay in between. In germline, CDR1 is MGHRA, CDR2 YSYEKL. The CDR3 length is 17 residues. The CDR3 sequence is CASSQDMETGNTGELFF. The DNA for the CDR3 is TGCGCCAGCAGCCAAGATATGGAGACAGGGAACACCGGGGAGCTGTTTTTT.

The chain has TRBV3-1 (or the pseudogene TRBV3-2) and TRBJ2-3; TRBD2 is a possible D gene (6 bases). CDR1 is LGHDT, CDR2 YNNKEL, per germline (reference sequence). The CDR3 spans 16 residues. Trimming pared 0 bases from V and 3 bases from J, leaving 13 bases between. CDR3 in DNA: TGTGCCAGCAGCCAAGACCGCGGGATGGGGACAGATACGCAGTATTTT. Its protein product is CASSQDRGMGTDTQYF.